One and the same sample provided the 25 T cell receptor beta chains below, sequenced in a study of T cells in Graves' hyperthyroidism and ophthalmopathy. The TCR beta CDR3 regions underwent amplification using RNA transcripts as the source. Initially, a first-round RT-PCR of the TCR CDR3 employed the HTBI primer set. One entry per CDR3 protein results from TCRdb running MiXCR on the multiplex PCR reads. The sample yields 250,000 to 350,000 distinct CDR3 sequences, around 17% seen once. The source material was blood. These receptors were collected from a man aged 25 to 40 with Graves' hyperthyroidism.

The rearrangement joins TRBV12-3 or TRBV12-4 to TRBJ2-3; TRBD1 matches at 9 bases. Trimming took 7 bases from V and 5 from J; bases not matched to a gene: 4. The CDR3 is 13 amino acids. In DNA, the CDR3 is TGTGCCAGCACCTGGACAGGGGAAGATACGCAGTATTTT. Translated: CASTWTGEDTQYF.

The table lists this clonotype with many counts. The chain employs TRBV27 and TRBJ2-1; 7 bases line up with TRBD2. There are 14 residues in the CDR3. Germline CDR1 and CDR2: MNHEY and SMNVEV (reference sequence). J was trimmed by 7 bases and V by 9 bases; bases with no gene match: 12. Written as DNA, the CDR3 is TGTGCCAGTCGATCGACACTAGCGTTAAATGAGCAGTTCTTC. Protein: CASRSTLALNEQFF.

This clonotype showed up many times. This chain links TRBV18 with TRBJ2-4; possibly TRBD1 for D (5 bases). The CDR3 covers 17 residues. V was pared by 2 bases and J by 0 bases, with 14 bases between. Per germline, CDR1 KGHSH and CDR2 LQKENI. The CDR3 DNA follows: TGTGCCAGCTCACCATCCGGACAAACTCTAGCCAAAAACATTCAGTACTTC. Protein: CASSPSGQTLAKNIQYF.

The rearrangement joins TRBV11-2 to TRBJ2-7; 10 bases align to TRBD2. V lost 5 bases and J lost 2; bases outside the gene matches: 6. The CDR3 is made up of 15 amino acids. Per the germline V gene, CDR1 is SGHAT and CDR2 is FQNNGV. CDR3 region: CASSGLAGDTYEQYF. The CDR3 DNA follows: TGTGCCAGCAGCGGGCTAGCGGGGGACACCTACGAGCAGTACTTC.

In its sample, this clonotype was seen many times. V is TRBV20-1 and J is TRBJ1-2; 7 positions agree with TRBD1. The germline V gene encodes CDR1 DFQATT and CDR2 SNEGSKA (reference sequence). This CDR3 is built from 15 residues. V was clipped by 6 bases and J by 3 bases; unmatched bases: 13. In DNA form, the CDR3 reads TGCAGTGCCGTAAACCCGGGACAGCTACACTATGGCTACACCTTC. Protein sequence: CSAVNPGQLHYGYTF.

In this sample, this clonotype turned up many times. The chain carries TRBV28 and TRBJ1-1; no clear D gene. The ends were cut back, 5 bases at V and 4 bases at J, with 17 bases in the middle. CDR1 and CDR2 (germline): MDHEN, SYDVKM. The CDR3 contains 15 residues. CDR3 coding DNA: TGTGCCAGCAGTGAATTAGGACGGACGAGCACTGAAGCTTTCTTT. Translating it yields CASSELGRTSTEAFF.

This clonotype was recorded at least ten times. V gene TRBV13 combines with J gene TRBJ2-3, with 11 bases matching TRBD2. CDR3 length equals 17 residues. J was trimmed by 3 bases and V by 4 bases; bases with no gene match: 9. Germline lookup yields CDR1 PRHDT and CDR2 FYEKMQ (reference sequence). The CDR3 reads CASSSGGSSGRTDTQYF. The CDR3 bases are TGTGCCAGCAGCTCCGGGGGTTCTAGCGGGAGGACAGATACGCAGTATTTT.

CDR3 nucleotides: TGTGCCAGCAGCCCCGAGGCCGGGACAGGGGGCTTTAGCAATCAGCCCCAGCATTTT. Its protein product is CASSPEAGTGGFSNQPQHF. J is TRBJ1-5 and V is TRBV12-3 or TRBV12-4, with TRBD1 matching over 12 bases. The CDR3 is made up of 19 amino acids. V dropped 6 bases and J dropped 0; count of bases not matched to a gene: 12.

This clonotype was picked up one time. The V call is TRBV7-3, the J call TRBJ2-3, with TRBD1 matching over 8 bases. The germline V gene encodes CDR1 SGHTA and CDR2 FQGTGA. J gave up 3 bases and V 7 bases, and 6 bases lay outside the gene matches. The CDR3 runs to 14 residues. The CDR3 sequence is CASKQGAITDTQYF. The CDR3 DNA reads TGTGCCAGCAAGCAGGGGGCGATAACAGATACGCAGTATTTT.

This clonotype turned up a few times. CDR3 nucleotides: TGTGCCAGCAGCCAAGATAGTTGGGCGGTTAGCACAGATACGCAGTATTTT. Protein: CASSQDSWAVSTDTQYF. The rearrangement joins TRBV3-1 to TRBJ2-3; D is uncertain. The CDR3 is 17 residues long. Trimming took 0 bases from V and 0 from J, leaving 13 bases between them. Germline V CDR1 and CDR2: LGHDT, YNNKEL (reference sequence).

This clonotype was detected many times. The CDR3 sequence is CASSSGVDQPQHF. The DNA for the CDR3 is TGTGCCAGCAGCTCAGGGGTGGATCAGCCCCAGCATTTT. The V gene is TRBV7-3, the J gene TRBJ1-5; weak D call: TRBD1 (6 bases). V was shortened by 4 bases and J by 5 bases, with 9 bases between the two germline ends. CDR1 and CDR2 (germline): SGHTA, FQGTGA. This CDR3 is built from 13 residues.

The sample holds many counts of this clonotype. The chain has TRBV18 and TRBJ2-4; tentatively, D is TRBD1 (6 bases). V gave up 4 bases and J gave up 8 bases, with 12 bases separating them. This CDR3 is 13 amino acids long. The germline V gene encodes CDR1 KGHSH and CDR2 LQKENI. CDR3 DNA: TGTGCCAGCTCACTCCGCTCAGGGGACATTCAGTACTTC. Translation gives CASSLRSGDIQYF.

The sample holds a few counts of this clonotype. The chain has TRBV20-1 and TRBJ2-3, with D unresolved. The CDR3 is 13 amino acids. Germline-derived CDR1 and CDR2 are DFQATT and SNEGSKA (reference sequence). Deletions cut 6 bases from V and 2 bases from J, with 12 bases between. The CDR3: CSATVAATDTQYF. The CDR3 DNA follows: TGCAGTGCAACTGTGGCGGCCACAGATACGCAGTATTTT.

This clonotype was picked up a small number of times. The rearrangement joins TRBV5-8 to TRBJ2-7; D possibly corresponds to TRBD2 (6 bases). This CDR3 comprises 14 residues. Trimming cost V 2 bases and J 5 bases, with 14 bases left between them. Germline V CDR1 and CDR2: SGHTS, YDEGEE. The DNA for the CDR3 is TGTGCCAGCAGCTTAAGCACTAGCTACAACGAGCAGTACTTC. It yields the protein CASSLSTSYNEQYF.

This clonotype has at least ten counts. The chain employs TRBV14 and TRBJ2-1, with D maybe TRBD2 (6 bases). In germline, CDR1 is SGHDN, CDR2 FVKESK. CDR3 length: 16 residues. The ends were cut back, 4 bases at V and 6 bases at J, with 19 bases in the middle. CDR3 loop: CASSPLGTRDGNEQFF. The CDR3 DNA is TGTGCCAGCAGCCCGTTGGGGACGCGGGACGGCAATGAGCAGTTCTTC.

This clonotype was seen repeatedly, ten times or more. V is TRBV27 and J is TRBJ1-1; the D is unclear. Trimming left V 6 bases short and J 1 base short, with 9 bases between. CDR3 length: 13 residues. CDR1 is MNHEY, CDR2 SMNVEV, per germline (reference sequence). The CDR3 loop is CASSTTENTEAFF. The CDR3 DNA reads TGTGCCAGCAGCACTACAGAGAACACTGAAGCTTTCTTT.

This clonotype was observed a few times. CDR3 coding DNA: TGTGCCAGCAGCCAAGTAGGGCAGCCGAACTATGGCTACACCTTC. It encodes CASSQVGQPNYGYTF. The J gene is TRBJ1-2, the V gene TRBV3-1; D remains ambiguous. Per germline, CDR1 LGHDT and CDR2 YNNKEL (reference sequence). V was shortened by 1 base and J by 2 bases, with 11 bases between the two germline ends. This CDR3 has 15 residues.

This clonotype was seen a few times. The rearrangement joins TRBV9 to TRBJ2-3; D tentatively reads TRBD1 or TRBD2 (6 bases each). The length of the CDR3 is 18 residues. Trimming cost V 2 bases and J 0 bases, with 19 bases left between them. The germline CDR1 and CDR2 sequences are SGDLS and YYNGEE. The CDR3 is CASSVKPYGGGSTDTQYF. The CDR3 DNA is TGTGCCAGCAGCGTTAAACCCTACGGAGGGGGGAGCACAGATACGCAGTATTTT.

The sample holds many counts of this clonotype. The chain couples TRBV20-1 to TRBJ1-5; D possibly corresponds to TRBD1 (5 bases). Germline loops: CDR1 DFQATT, CDR2 SNEGSKA (reference sequence). Trimming removed 3 bases from V and 7 bases from J, with 10 bases in between. CDR3 length equals 12 residues. CDR3 loop: CSARMGEQPQHF. The DNA for the CDR3 is TGCAGTGCTAGGATGGGGGAACAGCCCCAGCATTTT.

This clonotype was detected a few times. The CDR3 is CASSAGVLTGNTIYF. In DNA form, the CDR3 reads TGTGCCAGCAGCGCCGGAGTTCTAACTGGAAACACCATATATTTT. J is TRBJ1-3 and V is TRBV11-3, with D unclear. Germline V CDR1 and CDR2: SGHNT, YENEEA. Trimming shortened V by 5 bases and J by 2 bases, and 13 bases separated the two germline ends. The CDR3 totals 15 residues.

V and J are TRBV25-1 and TRBJ2-2; possibly TRBD1 for D (5 bases). The V gene lost 1 base and the J gene lost 5 bases, with 11 bases spanning the gap. In germline, CDR1 is MGHDK, CDR2 SYGVNS. CDR3 length: 15 amino acids. CDR3 coding DNA: TGTGCCAGCAGTGAATTGAAGGGGTTAACCGGGGAGCTGTTTTTT. It translates to CASSELKGLTGELFF.

This clonotype was seen many times. The V call is TRBV5-5, the J call TRBJ2-7, with a weak D call TRBD2 (6 bases). Germline values: CDR1 SGHKS, CDR2 YYEKEE (reference sequence). This CDR3 contains 13 residues. Trimming removed 2 bases from V and 8 bases from J, with 14 bases in between. As DNA, the CDR3 is TGTGCCAGCAGCTTAATTGGACTAACCCAGCAGTACTTC. This codes for CASSLIGLTQQYF.

This clonotype was seen a handful of times. The chain joins TRBV14 to TRBJ2-3; either TRBD1 or TRBD2 may fit D (5 bases each). CDR3 length: 14 residues. Germline CDR1 reads SGHDN; CDR2 reads FVKESK. V lost 1 base, J lost 3 bases, and 8 bases lay in between. As DNA, the CDR3 is TGTGCCAGCAGCCAAGCTGGGGGAACAGATACGCAGTATTTT. Translation: CASSQAGGTDTQYF.

This clonotype was seen at least ten times. This chain links TRBV28 with TRBJ2-7; 14 positions match TRBD2. The germline gives CDR1 MDHEN, CDR2 SYDVKM. After removal of 3 bases from V and 3 bases from J, the junction contained 7 bases not matched to a gene. The CDR3 is made up of 17 amino acids. CDR3 DNA: TGTGCCAGCAGTTTGGGACTAGCGGGAGAGCCCGGCTACGAGCAGTACTTC. Translated: CASSLGLAGEPGYEQYF.

This clonotype was recorded many times. This chain joins TRBV12-3 or TRBV12-4 and TRBJ2-1, with 11 bases matching TRBD2. There are 15 residues in the CDR3. The V segment lost 8 bases and the J segment 4 bases; nucleotides outside the gene matches: 7. CDR3 in amino acids: CASGTGTSGYNEQFF. The CDR3 region has the DNA TGTGCCAGCGGCACCGGGACTAGCGGATACAATGAGCAGTTCTTC.